This T cell receptor (beta chain) was identified in a study of shared clonotypes between healthy human individuals. Measured with immunoSEQ multiplex PCR; TCRdb has only the in-frame clones, and not every one. The data show a few million clones, 90% to 95% seen once. CDR1 KGHSH and CDR2 LQKENI come from the germline V gene. CDR3 length equals 13 residues. A remark on this clone: The junction and the germline gene differ at one end; a read error may be behind it.

The chain employs TRBV18 and TRBJ1-1; no reliable D call. Input material: naive CD4+ T cells from PBMCs. As to subset: CD45RA+ positively selected. The TCR originated in a man aged 18-30 years in good health. Some clones in this sample may be carry-over from other donors' samples. CDR3 region: CASSPQAAADAFF. The CDR3 DNA reads TGTGCCAGCTCACCACAGGCCGCGGCTGACGCTTTCTTT.